This TCR beta chain was recorded in a study of T cells in Graves' hyperthyroidism and ophthalmopathy. In regard to this clonotype: The target antigen is unknown. A much larger clone lies one base from this, so it may be a read error.

This CDR3 is 15 amino acids long. Trimming removed 7 bases at V and 5 bases at J, with 18 bases between. General study results and limits: Stable hyperthyroidism was separated from ophthalmopathy by a model based on 13 V-J features.

The TCR beta CDR3 regions underwent amplification using RNA transcripts as the source. First-round RT-PCR with HTBI primers amplified the TCR CDR3 region. TCRdb analysed the multiplex PCR reads with MiXCR anew, one entry per CDR3 protein. The sample shows fewer than 550,000 distinct CDR3 sequences, approximately 15% of them seen only once. This chain uses TRBV12-3 or TRBV12-4 with TRBJ2-1; D tentatively reads TRBD1 or TRBD2 (6 bases each). The sequenced sample was blood. The clonotype originates from a woman between 18 and 29 years old with Graves' hyperthyroidism. The CDR3 DNA reads TGTGCCAGCAATCCCGGGGGCGTTCGGAACAATGAGCAGTTCTTC. This translates into CASNPGGVRNNEQFF.